This TCR beta chain was retrieved from a study of T-cell reconstitution after alpha-beta-depleted transplantation in children. TCRbeta library preparation incorporated unique molecular identifiers. TCRdb reprocessed the PCR reads via MiXCR and lists one record per CDR3 protein. The sample has hundreds of thousands of distinct CDR3 sequences, roughly 33% seen once; the top ten hold 2% to 3%. This clonotype turned up a few times. This CDR3 spans 14 amino acids. The V gene end was trimmed by 5 bases and the J gene end by 5 bases; junction bases not matched to a gene: 11. The germline CDR1 and CDR2 sequences are DFQATT and SNEGSKA (reference sequence).

The specimen was PBMCs from the stem cell graft donor, collected from the stem cell graft. The chain combines TRBV20-1 with TRBJ1-1; 7 positions agree with TRBD1. The origin of this receptor is a human donor who donated a stem cell graft to a child with aplastic anemia. CDR3 sequence (DNA): TGCAGTGCTCGGGGGGCAGGGGGTTGGACTGAAGCTTTCTTT. Translation gives CSARGAGGWTEAFF.